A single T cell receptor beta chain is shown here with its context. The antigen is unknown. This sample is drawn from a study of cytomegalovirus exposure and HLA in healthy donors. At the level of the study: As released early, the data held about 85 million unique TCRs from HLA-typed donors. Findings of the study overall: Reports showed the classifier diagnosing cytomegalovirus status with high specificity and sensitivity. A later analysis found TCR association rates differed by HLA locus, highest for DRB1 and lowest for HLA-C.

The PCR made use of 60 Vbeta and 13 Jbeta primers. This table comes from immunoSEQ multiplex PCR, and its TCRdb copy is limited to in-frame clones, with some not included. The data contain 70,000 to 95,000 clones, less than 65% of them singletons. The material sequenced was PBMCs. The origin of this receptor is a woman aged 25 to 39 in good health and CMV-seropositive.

CDR3 sequence reads: CAISGTGRIYTF. The CDR3 coding sequence is TGTGCCATCAGTGGGACAGGGAGGATCTACACCTTC. The rearrangement uses TRBV10-3 and TRBJ1-2; 8 nucleotides agree with TRBD1. Per germline, CDR1 ENHRY and CDR2 SYGVKD. Trimming at V came to 4 bases and at J to 10 bases, leaving 5 bases not matched to a gene. This CDR3 is 12 amino acids long.